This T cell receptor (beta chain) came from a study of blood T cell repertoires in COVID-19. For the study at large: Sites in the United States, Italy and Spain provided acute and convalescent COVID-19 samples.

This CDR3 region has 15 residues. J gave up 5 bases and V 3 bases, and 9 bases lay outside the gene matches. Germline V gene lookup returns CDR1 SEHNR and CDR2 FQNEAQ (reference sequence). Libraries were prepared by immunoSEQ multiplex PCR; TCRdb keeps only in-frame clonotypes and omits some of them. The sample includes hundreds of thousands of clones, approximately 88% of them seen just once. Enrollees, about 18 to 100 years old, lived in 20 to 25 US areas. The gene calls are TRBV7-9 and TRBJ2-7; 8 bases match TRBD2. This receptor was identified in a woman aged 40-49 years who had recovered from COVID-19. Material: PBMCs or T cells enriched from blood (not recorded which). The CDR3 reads CASSFEGAGDHEQYF. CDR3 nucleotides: TGTGCCAGCAGCTTTGAAGGAGCGGGAGATCACGAGCAGTACTTC.